This entry lists 5 T cell receptor beta chains sequenced from one sample in a study of T cell repertoires and HLA-DP antigens. These TCRs are of unknown antigen specificity. The repertoire was sequenced with immunoSEQ multiplex PCR; TCRdb's copy has only in-frame clones and lacks some. The data show about 73,000 clones, 80% seen once. The sample consisted of CD4+ T cells from PBMCs. Receptors were obtained from a man between 60 and 75 years old in good health and CMV-seronegative.

The chain recombines TRBV5-1 with TRBJ1-5, with 8 bases identical to TRBD1. V was clipped by 4 bases and J by 3 bases; unmatched bases: 6. CDR1 SGHRS and CDR2 YFSETQ come from the germline V gene. The CDR3 totals 15 residues. CDR3 nucleotide sequence: TGCGCCAGCAGCCCCTGGACAGGGACCAATCAGCCCCAGCATTTT. This codes for CASSPWTGTNQPQHF. The whole variable domain, remainder taken from reference TRBV5-1 and TRBJ1-5, is KAGVTQTPRYLIKTRGQQVTLSCSPISGHRSVSWYQQTPGQGLQFLFEYFSETQRNKGNFPGRFSGRQFSNSRSEMNVSTLELGDSALYLCASSPWTGTNQPQHFGDGTRLSIL.

The V gene is TRBV7-7, the J gene TRBJ2-5; 9 bases agree with TRBD1. The CDR3 sequence is 15 residues long. Looked up from germline, CDR1 is SSHAT and CDR2 is FNYEAQ (reference sequence). After removal of 5 bases from V and 5 bases from J, the junction contained 9 bases not matched to a gene. DNA of the CDR3: TGTGCCAGCAGCAAACCTGGGACAGGGCCGGAGACCCAGTACTTC. This encodes CASSKPGTGPETQYF.

The chain joins TRBV10-1 to TRBJ2-5; D may be TRBD1 (5 bases). The V and J ends lost 9 bases and 5 bases respectively, with 16 bases between them. CDR1 and CDR2 from the germline V gene are WNHNN and SYGVQD (reference sequence). This CDR3 spans 13 amino acids. The CDR3, as DNA: TGCGCCAGGGGAAAGGGGATATCGGAGACCCAGTACTTC. Amino acids: CARGKGISETQYF.

The V and J genes are TRBV6-5 and TRBJ1-1; D possibly corresponds to TRBD1 (5 bases). The germline gives CDR1 MNHEY, CDR2 SVGAGI. This CDR3 is 13 amino acids long. V lost 6 bases and J lost 2, with 10 bases in between. The CDR3 loop is CASRGEGNTEAFF. In DNA form, the CDR3 reads TGTGCCAGCAGAGGGGAGGGCAACACTGAAGCTTTCTTT.

V and J are TRBV11-2 and TRBJ2-2; TRBD1 might be the D (6 bases). Trimming removed 7 bases at V and 5 bases at J, with 23 bases between. This CDR3 spans 17 amino acids. Germline loops: CDR1 SGHAT, CDR2 FQNNGV. DNA of the CDR3: TGTGCCAGCACTACAAGAGGAAGGGGGAGTGGAACCGGGGAGCTGTTTTTT. Translation: CASTTRGRGSGTGELFF.